One and the same sample provided the 32 T cell receptor beta chains below, sequenced in a study of metastatic and nonmetastatic thyroid tumors. No patient had received any treatment before thyroid surgery. TCRdb re-called clones via MiXCR from the PCR reads. Of about 38,000 clones listed, roughly a quarter are singletons. What was sequenced was blood. Receptor source: a female donor with papillary thyroid cancer or a benign thyroid nodule (not recorded which). Some clones in this sample may be carry-over from other donors' samples.

By sample fraction, this clone is medium-sized. The gene calls are TRBV12-3 or TRBV12-4 and TRBJ2-7; TRBD1 aligns across 7 bases. Trimming removed 6 bases from V and 0 bases from J; junction bases left unmatched: 2. This CDR3 comprises 13 residues. The CDR3 nucleotides are TGTGCCAGCAGCAGGGACAGCTCCTACGAGCAGTACTTC. Its protein product is CASSRDSSYEQYF.

This clone appeared a few times. A junction end diverges from the germline sequence, so it may reflect a read error. CDR3 region: CASSLAENQYF. CDR3 nucleotides: TGTGCCAGCAGTTTAGCGGAGAACCAGTACTTC. The rearrangement joins TRBV12-3 or TRBV12-4 to TRBJ2-5; D not resolved. CDR3 size: 11 residues.

On this clone itself: Given a much more abundant clone one base away, this may be a read error. The J gene is TRBJ1-5, the V gene TRBV20-1; D is undetermined. The germline V gene encodes CDR1 DFQATT and CDR2 SNEGSKA (reference sequence). The CDR3 sequence is 13 residues long. The CDR3: CGASLDRYQHQHF. CDR3 in DNA: TGCGGTGCCTCTTTGGACCGGTATCAGCACCAGCATTTT.

This clone showed up just a few times. V and J are TRBV28 and TRBJ1-2, with a tentative D call TRBD1 (5 bases). V lost 5 bases and J 6 bases, leaving 10 bases between the germline ends. The CDR3 length is 12 residues. Germline lookup yields CDR1 MDHEN and CDR2 SYDVKM. The CDR3 here is CASSPGRDGYTF. The CDR3 DNA follows: TGTGCCAGCAGTCCAGGCAGGGATGGCTACACCTTC.

This clone was observed at least ten times. The chain carries TRBV14 and TRBJ2-1; 12 positions match TRBD2. The V segment lost 5 bases and the J segment 9 bases; nucleotides outside the gene matches: 8. The CDR3 contains 15 residues. CDR1 and CDR2 (germline): SGHDN, FVKESK. CDR3 DNA: TGTGCCAGCAGCGCCACTAGCGGGGGGTTGGGTGAGCAGTTCTTC. Amino acid sequence: CASSATSGGLGEQFF.

The chain carries TRBV15 and TRBJ1-2; 8 nucleotides align to TRBD1. The J segment lost 5 bases and the V segment lost 1 base, leaving 9 bases of the junction unmatched. Germline CDR1 reads LNHNV; CDR2 reads YYDKDF (reference sequence). There are 16 residues in the CDR3. The chain's CDR3 is CATSRGGGGQAYGYTF. In DNA, the CDR3 is TGTGCCACCAGCAGAGGGGGAGGGGGACAGGCTTATGGCTACACCTTC.

This clone was seen only a few times. The rearrangement joins TRBV7-2 to TRBJ1-1; D might be TRBD1 (6 bases). Trimming pared 7 bases from V and 5 bases from J, leaving 14 bases between. Germline V gene lookup returns CDR1 SGHTA and CDR2 FQGNSA. This CDR3 region has 13 residues. The CDR3 DNA follows: TGTGCCAGCAAGTTCGGGGGGCCAACTGAAGCTTTCTTT. This sequence encodes CASKFGGPTEAFF.

The chain joins TRBV10-1 to TRBJ1-6; weak D call: TRBD1 (5 bases). V lost 5 bases and J 5 bases, leaving 19 bases between the germline ends. Germline-derived CDR1 and CDR2 are WNHNN and SYGVQD (reference sequence). This CDR3 has 17 residues. The CDR3 coding sequence is TGCGCCAGCAGTCCGTGCGGTTGGGGGGTCGATAATTCACCCCTCCACTTT. This codes for CASSPCGWGVDNSPLHF.

The chain employs TRBV19 and TRBJ1-5; D uncertain. CDR1 LNHDA and CDR2 SQIVND come from the germline V gene (reference sequence). Trimming removed 0 bases at V and 6 bases at J, with 6 bases between. There are 13 residues in the CDR3. CDR3 sequence reads: CASSIDRTQPQHF. The DNA for the CDR3 is TGTGCCAGTAGTATAGATAGGACTCAGCCCCAGCATTTT.

The chain employs TRBV27 and TRBJ2-1, with D perhaps being TRBD1 or TRBD2 (6 bases each). Trimming shortened V by 2 bases and J by 4 bases, and 15 bases separated the two germline ends. The CDR3 consists of 16 residues. The germline V gene encodes CDR1 MNHEY and CDR2 SMNVEV (reference sequence). This chain's CDR3 is CASSLGGRGGYNEQFF. For the CDR3, the DNA is TGTGCCAGCAGTTTAGGGGGGCGGGGTGGATACAATGAGCAGTTCTTC.

This clone was seen repeatedly, ten times or more. The chain recombines TRBV4-1 with TRBJ1-2; 7 bases map to TRBD1. The J segment lost 6 bases and the V segment lost 3 bases, leaving 4 bases of the junction unmatched. Germline assignment: CDR1 MGHRA and CDR2 YSYEKL. This CDR3 is 13 amino acids long. CDR3 DNA: TGCGCCAGCAGCCAGAGAACAGGGGATGGCTACACCTTC. The encoded protein is CASSQRTGDGYTF.

This clone was observed a few times. The junction departs from germline at one end; a sequencing error may be responsible. The rearrangement links TRBV6-1 to TRBJ2-3; the D gene is possibly TRBD2 (5 bases). Germline V gives CDR1 MNHNS, CDR2 SASEGT. This CDR3 contains 15 residues. The DNA of the CDR3 is TGTGCCAGCAGTCAAGCAGGAGGAAAAACAGATACGCAGTATTTT. This encodes CASSQAGGKTDTQYF.

As to this clone: This sample also contains other DNA sequences that code for the same CDR3. This chain joins TRBV20-1 and TRBJ2-3; perhaps TRBD2 as D (5 bases). There are 16 residues in the CDR3. The ends were cut back, 0 bases at V and 2 bases at J, with 15 bases in the middle. The germline V gene has CDR1 DFQATT and CDR2 SNEGSKA (reference sequence). The CDR3 is CSARDLLSGYTDTQYF. The DNA for the CDR3 is TGCAGTGCTAGAGATCTGCTATCGGGGTACACAGATACGCAGTATTTT.

By share, this clone counts as medium-sized. V usage is TRBV6-1 and J usage is TRBJ2-7, with 9 positions matching TRBD2. This CDR3 is 15 amino acids long. Germline-derived CDR1 and CDR2 are MNHNS and SASEGT. Trimming took 0 bases from V and 1 from J; bases not matched to a gene: 1. This CDR3 is CASSEALAGSYEQYF. CDR3 in DNA: TGTGCCAGCAGTGAAGCGCTAGCGGGATCCTACGAGCAGTACTTC.

There are a few counts of this clone. The sample has other DNA sequences that encode this CDR3 too. The gene calls are TRBV6-2 or TRBV6-3 and TRBJ2-6; 7 nucleotides line up with TRBD2. Germline CDR1 is MNHEY and CDR2 is SVGEGT. CDR3 length equals 19 residues. V trimming: 0 bases; J trimming: 4 bases; junction bases outside the gene matches: 12. In DNA, the CDR3 is TGTGCCAGCAGTTACTCGGGGCTAGCGGTGGGTGTGGGGGCCAACGTCCTGACTTTC. It yields the protein CASSYSGLAVGVGANVLTF.

This sequence joins TRBV7-8 and TRBJ2-2, with TRBD2 matching 7 bases. CDR3 length equals 16 residues. The V and J ends lost 1 base and 2 bases, in that order; junction bases with no gene match: 4. Germline values: CDR1 SGHVS, CDR2 FQNEAQ. CDR3 nucleotide sequence: TGTGCCAGCAGCTTAGACGGCGGGGGTAACACCGGGGAGCTGTTTTTT. It translates to CASSLDGGGNTGELFF.

Many counts were recorded for this clone. The chain links TRBV20-1 to TRBJ2-5, with a possible D match to TRBD1 (5 bases). The CDR3 is made up of 15 amino acids. V was trimmed by 5 bases and J by 7 bases, leaving 23 bases between them. CDR1 and CDR2 from the germline V gene are DFQATT and SNEGSKA (reference sequence). CDR3 bases: TGCAGTGCTCCCGCCGGAATGGACATTTTTAGGACCCAGTACTTC. Translation: CSAPAGMDIFRTQYF.

V and J are TRBV19 and TRBJ1-1; TRBD1 aligns across 10 bases. V was clipped by 4 bases and J by 5 bases; unmatched bases: 4. CDR1 is LNHDA and CDR2 is SQIVND in the germline V gene (reference sequence). The CDR3 spans 14 residues. The CDR3 is CASSTGTGATEAFF. The CDR3 nucleotides are TGTGCCAGTAGTACCGGGACAGGGGCTACTGAAGCTTTCTTT.

This clone was detected ten times or more. This chain uses TRBV3-1 with TRBJ2-7; 9 bases align to TRBD1. In germline, CDR1 is LGHDT, CDR2 YNNKEL (reference sequence). Germline trimming cut 1 base from V and 5 bases from J; bases unmatched to any gene: 3. CDR3 length: 14 residues. CDR3 residues: CASSQVTGGHEQYF. The CDR3 DNA reads TGTGCCAGCAGCCAAGTAACAGGGGGCCACGAGCAGTACTTC.

This clone was counted many times. This rearrangement joins TRBV20-1 to TRBJ2-7; TRBD2 agrees at 10 bases. The CDR3 covers 15 residues. Germline V gene data show CDR1 as DFQATT and CDR2 as SNEGSKA (reference sequence). The ends lost 5 bases at V and 3 bases at J; junction bases unmatched: 10. The CDR3: CSAQPQREGFYEQYF. The CDR3 nucleotides read TGCAGTGCTCAACCCCAGCGGGAGGGTTTCTACGAGCAGTACTTC.

This clone was seen repeatedly, ten times or more. The V and J genes are TRBV19 and TRBJ2-3; 8 bases map to TRBD1. Trimming cost V 9 bases and J 5 bases; bases outside gene matches: 10. Germline CDR1 and CDR2: LNHDA and SQIVND (reference sequence). There are 14 residues in the CDR3. CDR3 protein: CASTGGAGGDTQYF. The CDR3 nucleotides are TGTGCCAGCACAGGGGGAGCGGGTGGAGATACGCAGTATTTT.

The rearrangement uses TRBV11-2 and TRBJ1-1; D is unresolved. V lost 5 bases and J 5 bases, leaving 15 bases between the germline ends. Per the germline V gene, CDR1 is SGHAT and CDR2 is FQNNGV. The CDR3 is made up of 14 amino acids. The CDR3 sequence is CASSLSASATEAFF. For the CDR3, the DNA is TGTGCCAGCAGCCTCTCGGCAAGCGCGACTGAAGCTTTCTTT.

In this sample, this clone turned up many times. This rearrangement joins TRBV30 to TRBJ2-3, with TRBD2 matching over 7 bases. The CDR3 sequence is 14 residues long. Per germline, CDR1 GTSNPN and CDR2 SVGIG (reference sequence). J was trimmed by 4 bases and V by 4 bases; bases with no gene match: 8. The CDR3 region is CAWNWGEGADTQYF. CDR3 coding DNA: TGTGCCTGGAATTGGGGGGAGGGCGCAGATACGCAGTATTTT.

This clone counts as medium-sized. V usage is TRBV6-1 and J usage is TRBJ2-6, with no clear D. The CDR3 loop spans 16 amino acids. The germline CDR1 and CDR2 sequences are MNHNS and SASEGT. Deletions cut 6 bases from V and 4 bases from J, with 16 bases between. The CDR3 sequence: CASRHQLGSGANVLTF. The CDR3, as DNA: TGTGCCAGCAGACATCAGTTAGGGTCCGGGGCCAACGTCCTGACTTTC.

J is TRBJ1-3 and V is TRBV11-2; 8 bases line up with TRBD1. This CDR3 contains 17 residues. After removal of 5 bases from V and 7 bases from J, the junction contained 16 bases not matched to a gene. Germline-derived CDR1 and CDR2 are SGHAT and FQNNGV. CDR3 nucleotides: TGTGCCAGCAGCATAACACCTGCTCGGGGACAGGTGAACACCATATATTTT. It translates to CASSITPARGQVNTIYF.

A note on this clone: This specimen includes other DNA sequences encoding the same CDR3. The CDR3 DNA follows: TGTGCCAGCAGCTTACGGAGGGGGCTGGGGAATGAGCAGTTCTTC. Protein product: CASSLRRGLGNEQFF. V and J are TRBV7-3 and TRBJ2-1; the D gene is possibly TRBD1 (7 bases). V lost 2 bases, J lost 7 bases, and 15 bases lay in between. Germline lookup yields CDR1 SGHTA and CDR2 FQGTGA. The CDR3 contains 15 residues.

This clone was detected only a few times. Because it lacks the conserved phenylalanine or tryptophan at the end, this CDR3 is likely a read error. V is TRBV19 and J is TRBJ1-4, with a weak D call TRBD1 (6 bases). This CDR3 is built from 15 residues. Germline CDR1 and CDR2: LNHDA and SQIVND (reference sequence). V shed 3 bases and J shed 8 bases, with 16 bases lying between them. The CDR3 protein is CASSIGMDSREKLFL. The CDR3 nucleotides read TGTGCCAGTAGTATCGGCATGGACAGCCGCGAAAAACTGTTTTTG.

The CDR3 coding sequence is TGCGCCAGCAGCTTGGGCCCAGGACAGGCGGATGGCTACACCTTC. This codes for CASSLGPGQADGYTF. V and J are TRBV5-1 and TRBJ1-2; 7 nucleotides align to TRBD1. The trim removed 0 bases at V and 6 bases at J, leaving 8 bases unmatched. The CDR3 length is 15 residues. Germline V lookup: CDR1 SGHRS, CDR2 YFSETQ.

This clone is medium-sized by share. The J gene is TRBJ2-1, the V gene TRBV6-1, with 11 bases that match TRBD1. Trimming cost V 6 bases and J 3 bases; bases outside gene matches: 7. The CDR3 length is 16 residues. CDR1 and CDR2 (germline): MNHNS, SASEGT. The CDR3 loop is CASRSSGTGGYNEQFF. CDR3 nucleotide sequence: TGTGCCAGCAGAAGCAGCGGGACAGGGGGCTACAATGAGCAGTTCTTC.

This clone was observed a handful of times. The J gene is TRBJ2-3, the V gene TRBV12-3 or TRBV12-4; no reliable D call. The V end lost 6 bases, the J end lost 6 bases, and 10 bases lay between the germline ends. CDR3 size: 12 residues. The CDR3: CASSTLQDTQYF. CDR3 sequence (DNA): TGTGCCAGCAGCACCCTCCAGGATACGCAGTATTTT.

This clone has ten or more counts. The chain combines TRBV2 with TRBJ2-5; D may be TRBD2 (6 bases). The CDR3 has 17 residues. Trimming took off 2 bases at V and 3 bases at J, with 19 bases between the two ends. CDR1 is SNHLY and CDR2 is FYNNEI in the germline V gene. The CDR3 DNA reads as TGTGCCAGCAGTGAATCGGCCCTTGGGGGGTACGAAGAGACCCAGTACTTC. This sequence encodes CASSESALGGYEETQYF.

This clone was seen many times. The chain carries TRBV28 and TRBJ1-1; tentatively, D is TRBD1 (5 bases). Germline V lookup: CDR1 MDHEN, CDR2 SYDVKM. This CDR3 comprises 15 residues. The germline V and J ends were trimmed by 2 bases and 4 bases, with 14 bases remaining between them. CDR3 bases: TGTGCCAGCAGTTTACCCGGGGGAGGCCGCACTGAAGCTTTCTTT. It specifies CASSLPGGGRTEAFF.